Listed below are T cell receptor beta chains from one sample, sequenced in a study of T cell repertoires in cytomegalovirus infection. Via MiXCR, TCRdb re-called the reads, giving one row per CDR3 protein. This sample has some 680,000 distinct CDR3 sequences; approximately 34% occur once, and the top ten carry 2.5% to 3.5%. Sequenced material: PBMCs. The receptors come from a human donor in good health (CMV status not recorded). Some clones in this sample may be carry-over from other donors' samples. Both conserved end residues are part of each CDR3. Fields, in order: D gene, J gene, clone size, V gene, CDR3 length, CDR3 DNA, CDR3 protein. D genes are given only for firm matches. Clone size is shown for a subset of rows, as once, few, many or a class of expanded clone.

>-|TRBJ1-5|few|TRBV10-3|13
TGTGCCACACGGGGGGACCCTAATCAGCCCCAGCATTTT
CATRGDPNQPQHF
>TRBD1|TRBJ1-2|-|TRBV28|15
TGTGCCAGCAGTCCCGGGACAGGGAACGCCTATGGCTACACCTTC
CASSPGTGNAYGYTF
>-|TRBJ2-7|-|TRBV28|15
TGTGCCAGCAGTTTCTTAAGAGGGGCTCCTGACGAGCAGTACTTC
CASSFLRGAPDEQYF
>-|TRBJ1-5|-|TRBV7-2|15
TGTGCCAGCAGCTTAGAACAGGGTTCCAATCAGCCCCAGCATTTT
CASSLEQGSNQPQHF
>-|TRBJ2-4|-|TRBV12-3/TRBV12-4|14
TGTGCCAGCAACCCGGACTGGGCCGGCAACATTCAGTACTTC
CASNPDWAGNIQYF
>-|TRBJ1-3|few|TRBV27|14
TGTGCCAGCAGTTTCGGGGGGCCCGGAAACACCATATATTTT
CASSFGGPGNTIYF
>-|TRBJ2-7|few|TRBV10-3|15
TGTGCCATCAGTGGCCTAATCGGCGGCCGCTACGAGCAGTACTTC
CAISGLIGGRYEQYF
>-|TRBJ2-7|few|TRBV20-1|13
TGCAGTGCTTACTGGCCAGGGGCCTACGAGCAGTACTTC
CSAYWPGAYEQYF
>-|TRBJ2-3|-|TRBV5-1|15
TGCGCCAGCAGTCTCGGTCGGCCCCCCACAGATACGCAGTATTTT
CASSLGRPPTDTQYF
>-|TRBJ2-4|few|TRBV28|13
TGTGCCAGCAGTCCCGGGACATGGCCCATTCAGTACTTC
CASSPGTWPIQYF
>-|TRBJ1-1|few|TRBV20-1|17
TGCAGTGCTAGTAGCCGAGGGGCGAATGTTAAGAACACTGAAGCTTTCTTT
CSASSRGANVKNTEAFF
>TRBD1|TRBJ2-1|many|TRBV7-8|15
TGTGCCAGCAGCCCGTCGGACAGGTACTACAATGAGCAGTTCTTC
CASSPSDRYYNEQFF
>TRBD1|TRBJ2-1|-|TRBV2|13
TGTGCCAGCAGCGGACAGGGTATGGATGAGCAGTTCTTC
CASSGQGMDEQFF
>TRBD2|TRBJ2-5|-|TRBV7-3|17
TGTGCCAGCAGCTTAGGGCTAGCGGGGGGGCAAGGAGAGACCCAGTACTTC
CASSLGLAGGQGETQYF
>-|TRBJ1-1|few|TRBV6-1|13
TGTGCCAGCAGTGACAGGATTGGCACTGAAGCTTTCTTT
CASSDRIGTEAFF
>-|TRBJ1-1|-|TRBV28|15
TGTGCCAGCACCGTCGGTGGGGGCATGAACACTGAAGCTTTCTTT
CASTVGGGMNTEAFF
>TRBD2|TRBJ2-3|-|TRBV30|16
TGTGCCTGGACTTGGACTAGCGGGGGACCTACAGATACGCAGTATTTT
CAWTWTSGGPTDTQYF
>-|TRBJ2-3|many|TRBV7-2|14
TGTGCCAGCAGCTTTAGGTCTCGAGAGGATACGCAGTATTTT
CASSFRSREDTQYF
>-|TRBJ2-7|many|TRBV7-6|14
TGTGCCAGCAGCCGGGGGACGTCCACCTACGAGCAGTACTTC
CASSRGTSTYEQYF
>TRBD1|TRBJ1-2|few|TRBV12-3/TRBV12-4|13
TGTGCCAGCAGGGACAGGGGCTTTTCTGGCTACACCTTC
CASRDRGFSGYTF
>-|TRBJ1-1|-|TRBV15|14
TGTGCCAACAGCAAGGATCTTTTGGGCACTGAAGCTTTCTTT
CANSKDLLGTEAFF
>-|TRBJ2-1|-|TRBV3-1|11
TGTGCCAGCAGCCAATCGGATGAGCAGTTCTTC
CASSQSDEQFF
>-|TRBJ2-7|many|TRBV7-8|14
TGTGCCAGCACGGCGGGCAGAACCCTTTACGAGCAGTACTTC
CASTAGRTLYEQYF
>-|TRBJ1-4|-|TRBV20-1|14
TGCAGTGCGAGGACGGATGAACGGGGTGAAAAACTGTTTTTT
CSARTDERGEKLFF
>-|TRBJ2-2|few|TRBV7-9|16
TGTGCCAGCAGCTTAGCGCTGGGTACGAACACCGGGGAGCTGTTTTTT
CASSLALGTNTGELFF
>-|TRBJ2-1|-|TRBV27|13
TGTGCCAGCAGTTTTAACAGGGCAGGCGAGCAGTTCTTC
CASSFNRAGEQFF
>-|TRBJ2-1|-|TRBV6-5|16
TGTGCCAGCAGTTACTACGAGAACCTTTTTTACAATGAGCAGTTCTTC
CASSYYENLFYNEQFF
>-|TRBJ2-3|-|TRBV4-1|14
TGCTCCAGCAGCCTGACGGGGAGTCCAGATACGCAGTATTTT
CSSSLTGSPDTQYF
>TRBD2|TRBJ2-1|-|TRBV12-5|19
TGTGCTAGTGGTTTGGTACAGAGGGCCAGCGGGAGAGTCGTCGATGAGCAGTTCTTC
CASGLVQRASGRVVDEQFF
>TRBD2|TRBJ2-7|-|TRBV28|13
TGTGCCAGCAGACTAGCGGGAGGGCACGAGCAGTACTTC
CASRLAGGHEQYF
>TRBD2|TRBJ2-3|-|TRBV4-1|15
TGCGCCAGCAGCCAAGGCGGGGGGCGCACAGATACGCAGTATTTT
CASSQGGGRTDTQYF
>-|TRBJ1-2|-|TRBV12-3/TRBV12-4|12
TGTGCCAGCTCTCGCCGCCTCTATGGCTACACCTTC
CASSRRLYGYTF
>-|TRBJ1-2|-|TRBV28|16
TGTGCCAGCACCACAGGGTCTTCGGGGCGGGGCTATGGCTACACCTTC
CASTTGSSGRGYGYTF
>-|TRBJ1-1|-|TRBV9|16
TGTGCCAGCAGCGTAGCTGGGAACAGGGAGGGGACTGAAGCTTTCTTT
CASSVAGNREGTEAFF
>-|TRBJ1-4|-|TRBV10-3|15
TGTGCCATCAGTGGGGGCTCCTCAACTAATGAAAAACTGTTTTTT
CAISGGSSTNEKLFF
>-|TRBJ2-5|few|TRBV4-1|16
TGCGCCAGCAGCCAAGGATCCGGGACCATCCAAGAGACCCAGTACTTC
CASSQGSGTIQETQYF
>TRBD1|TRBJ1-6|-|TRBV28|15
TGTGCCAGCAGGCTGACGACAGGGTATAATTCACCCCTCCACTTT
CASRLTTGYNSPLHF
>-|TRBJ1-5|-|TRBV6-5|13
TGTGCCAGCAGTACGACAGTTAATCAGCCCCAGCATTTT
CASSTTVNQPQHF
>TRBD1|TRBJ2-1|-|TRBV7-6|16
TGTGCCAGCAGCTTAGGTACTCGGACAGGGGGTGGGGAGCAGTTCTTC
CASSLGTRTGGGEQFF
>TRBD1|TRBJ1-1|few|TRBV7-9|16
TGTGCCAGCAGCTCCGGACAGGGGGCGGGGTATACTGAAGCTTTCTTT
CASSSGQGAGYTEAFF
>-|TRBJ1-5|-|TRBV6-6|15
TGTGCCAGCAGTTACTCGATGGACAACAATCAGCCCCAGCATTTT
CASSYSMDNNQPQHF
>TRBD1|TRBJ1-5|-|TRBV28|15
TGTGCCAGCAGTTTACTCGAGGGACAGAATCAGCCCCAGCATTTT
CASSLLEGQNQPQHF
>TRBD2|TRBJ2-7|-|TRBV6-8|19
TGTGCCAGCAGTTACTGGGGCGGGAGGGGTTTGAGGACATCCTACGAGCAGTACTTC
CASSYWGGRGLRTSYEQYF